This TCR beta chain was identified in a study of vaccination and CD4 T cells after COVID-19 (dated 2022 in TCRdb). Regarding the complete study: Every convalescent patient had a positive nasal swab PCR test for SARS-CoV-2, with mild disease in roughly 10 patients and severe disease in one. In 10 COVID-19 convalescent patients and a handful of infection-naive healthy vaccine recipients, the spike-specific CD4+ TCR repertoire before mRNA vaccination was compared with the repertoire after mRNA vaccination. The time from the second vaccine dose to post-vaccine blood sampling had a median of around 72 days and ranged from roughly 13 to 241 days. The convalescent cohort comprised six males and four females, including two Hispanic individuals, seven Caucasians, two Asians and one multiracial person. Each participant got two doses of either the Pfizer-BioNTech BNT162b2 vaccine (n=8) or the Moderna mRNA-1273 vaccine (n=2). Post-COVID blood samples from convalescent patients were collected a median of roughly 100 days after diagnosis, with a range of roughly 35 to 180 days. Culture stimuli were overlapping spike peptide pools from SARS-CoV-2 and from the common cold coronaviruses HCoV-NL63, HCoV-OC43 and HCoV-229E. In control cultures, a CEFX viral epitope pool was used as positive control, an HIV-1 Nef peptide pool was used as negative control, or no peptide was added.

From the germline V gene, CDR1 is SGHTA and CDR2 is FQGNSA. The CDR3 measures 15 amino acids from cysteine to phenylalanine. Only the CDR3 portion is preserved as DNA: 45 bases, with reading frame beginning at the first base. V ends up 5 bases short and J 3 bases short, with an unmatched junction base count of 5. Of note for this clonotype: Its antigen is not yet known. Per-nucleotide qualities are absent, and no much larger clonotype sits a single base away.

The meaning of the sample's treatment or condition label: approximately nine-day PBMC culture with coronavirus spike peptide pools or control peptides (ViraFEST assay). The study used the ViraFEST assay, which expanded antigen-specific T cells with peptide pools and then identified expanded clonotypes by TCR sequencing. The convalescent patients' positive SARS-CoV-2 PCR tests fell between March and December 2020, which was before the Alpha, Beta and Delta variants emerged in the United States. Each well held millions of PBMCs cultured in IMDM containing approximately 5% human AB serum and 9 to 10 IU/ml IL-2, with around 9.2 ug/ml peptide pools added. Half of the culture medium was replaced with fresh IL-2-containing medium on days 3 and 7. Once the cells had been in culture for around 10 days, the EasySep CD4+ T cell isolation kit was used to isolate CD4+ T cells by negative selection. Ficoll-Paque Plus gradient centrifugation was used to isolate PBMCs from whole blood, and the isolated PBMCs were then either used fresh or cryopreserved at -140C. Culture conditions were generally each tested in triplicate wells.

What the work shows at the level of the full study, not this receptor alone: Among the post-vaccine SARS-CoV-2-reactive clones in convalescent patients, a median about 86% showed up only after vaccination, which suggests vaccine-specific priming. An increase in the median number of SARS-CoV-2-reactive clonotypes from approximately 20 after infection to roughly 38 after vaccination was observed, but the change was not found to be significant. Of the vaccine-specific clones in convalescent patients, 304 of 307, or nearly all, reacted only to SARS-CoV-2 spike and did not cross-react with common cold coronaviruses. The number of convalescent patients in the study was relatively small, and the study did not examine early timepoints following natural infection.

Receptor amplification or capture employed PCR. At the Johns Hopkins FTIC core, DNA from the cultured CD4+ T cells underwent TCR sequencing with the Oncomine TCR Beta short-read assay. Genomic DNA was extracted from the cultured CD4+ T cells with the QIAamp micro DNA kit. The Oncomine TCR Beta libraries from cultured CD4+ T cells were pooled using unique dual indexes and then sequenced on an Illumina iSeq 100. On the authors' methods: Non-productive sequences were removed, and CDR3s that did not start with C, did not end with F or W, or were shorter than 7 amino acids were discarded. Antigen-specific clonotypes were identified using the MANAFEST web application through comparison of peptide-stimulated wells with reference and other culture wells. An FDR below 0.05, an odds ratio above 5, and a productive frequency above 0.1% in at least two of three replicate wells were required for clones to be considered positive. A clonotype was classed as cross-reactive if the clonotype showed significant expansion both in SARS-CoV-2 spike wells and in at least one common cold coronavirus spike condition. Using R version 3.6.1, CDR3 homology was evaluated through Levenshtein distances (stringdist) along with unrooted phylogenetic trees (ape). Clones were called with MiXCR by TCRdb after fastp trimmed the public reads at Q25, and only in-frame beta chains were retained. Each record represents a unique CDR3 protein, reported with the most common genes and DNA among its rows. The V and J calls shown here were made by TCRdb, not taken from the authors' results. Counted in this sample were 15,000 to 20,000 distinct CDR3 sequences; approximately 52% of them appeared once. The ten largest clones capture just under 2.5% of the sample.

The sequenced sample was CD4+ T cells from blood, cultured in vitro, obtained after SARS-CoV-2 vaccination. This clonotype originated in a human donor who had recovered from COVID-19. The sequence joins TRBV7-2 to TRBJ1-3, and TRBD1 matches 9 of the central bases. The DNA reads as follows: TGTGCCAGCAGCGGGGGGACAGGGTATGGAAACACCATATATTTT. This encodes CASSGGTGYGNTIYF.